Detailed here is one T cell receptor beta chain. The V end was cut by 7 bases, the J end by 3 bases, with 15 bases between. Germline CDR1 reads KGHSH; CDR2 reads LQKENI. This CDR3 has 14 residues. These data originate in a study of cytomegalovirus exposure and HLA in healthy donors. Here immunoSEQ multiplex PCR was the method, and the copy in TCRdb shows in-frame clones only, minus some. The sample lists about 150,000 clones; 70% to 85% were seen once. Sequenced input: PBMCs. The receptor's source is a man aged 25-45 years in good health and CMV-seropositive. The rearrangement uses TRBV18 and TRBJ1-1, with D uncertain. This CDR3 reads CASFPLRSDTEAFF. CDR3 coding DNA: TGTGCCAGCTTCCCACTGAGGTCTGACACTGAAGCTTTCTTT.